These T cell receptor beta chains were read from a single sample in a study of early T cells in non-severe SARS-CoV-2 infection. TCRdb re-called the 5' RACE reads with MiXCR, one entry per CDR3 protein. The sample holds about 49,000 distinct CDR3 sequences; 9.5% to 15% are singletons and the top ten take around 2.5%. Sequencing used whole blood, obtained at baseline. Every receptor here comes from an adult who was a healthcare worker with PCR-confirmed SARS-CoV-2 infection or an uninfected control (not recorded which). The CDR3 runs from the conserved cysteine through the conserved F or W. D genes are given only for firm matches. Clone size is stated in some rows and not others, as once, few, many or a class when expanded.

length: 13; size: many; V: TRBV28; D: NA; J: TRBJ1-1; DNA: TGTGCCAGCAGTTTAAGGCAGGACACTGAAGCTTTCTTT; CDR3: CASSLRQDTEAFF
length: 12; size: many; V: TRBV5-4; D: NA; J: TRBJ2-2; DNA: TGTGCCAGCAGCTTGGTAGACGGGGAGCTGTTTTTT; CDR3: CASSLVDGELFF
length: 15; size: few; V: TRBV4-1; D: NA; J: TRBJ1-6; DNA: TGCGCCAGCAGCCCCCTTGGGGGCTCTCGGTCACCCCTCCACTTT; CDR3: CASSPLGGSRSPLHF
length: 14; size: NA; V: TRBV12-3/TRBV12-4; D: NA; J: TRBJ1-6; DNA: TGTGCCAGCAGGGACAGTATCGTGAATTCACCCCTCCACTTT; CDR3: CASRDSIVNSPLHF
length: 13; size: NA; V: TRBV6-2/TRBV6-3; D: NA; J: TRBJ2-7; DNA: TGTGCCAGCGGTGGAGACATCACCTACGAGCAGTACTTC; CDR3: CASGGDITYEQYF
length: 12; size: NA; V: TRBV20-1; D: NA; J: TRBJ1-3; DNA: TGCAGTGCCCATGAAGGAGGAAACACCATATATTTT; CDR3: CSAHEGGNTIYF
length: 20; size: few; V: TRBV18; D: NA; J: TRBJ2-3; DNA: TGTGCCAGCTCACCCCGCCGAGGGAACCGACTAGGGTCCCCTACAGATACGCAGTATTTT; CDR3: CASSPRRGNRLGSPTDTQYF
length: 13; size: few; V: TRBV7-3; D: NA; J: TRBJ1-1; DNA: TGTGCCAGCAGCCATTCCCCGGGCACTGAAGCTTTCTTT; CDR3: CASSHSPGTEAFF
length: 15; size: few; V: TRBV7-2; D: NA; J: TRBJ1-1; DNA: TGTGCCAGCAGCTTAATTTCCGCGGAGAAAGGTGAAGCTTTCTTT; CDR3: CASSLISAEKGEAFF
length: 18; size: NA; V: TRBV4-3; D: NA; J: TRBJ2-1; DNA: TGCGCCAGCAGCCAAGGACAGCCGTTCTCCCCAAGCTACAATGAGCAGTTCTTC; CDR3: CASSQGQPFSPSYNEQFF
length: 13; size: NA; V: TRBV7-9; D: NA; J: TRBJ2-3; DNA: TGTGCCAGCAGCTCCGTACCCACAGATACGCAGTATTTT; CDR3: CASSSVPTDTQYF
length: 16; size: NA; V: TRBV24-1; D: NA; J: TRBJ2-6; DNA: TGTGCCACCAGTGACCCCTACTTCTCTGGGGCCAACGTCCTGACTTTC; CDR3: CATSDPYFSGANVLTF
length: 15; size: few; V: TRBV28; D: TRBD2; J: TRBJ2-7; DNA: TGTGCCAGCAGTTTACGGCGGCGGGAGCGCCTCGAGCAGTACTTC; CDR3: CASSLRRRERLEQYF
length: 14; size: many; V: TRBV4-3; D: NA; J: TRBJ2-5; DNA: TGCGCCAGCAGCCAAAACCGCGCCCAAGAGACCCAGTACTTC; CDR3: CASSQNRAQETQYF
length: 15; size: few; V: TRBV6-5; D: TRBD2; J: TRBJ2-7; DNA: TGTGCCAGCAGTACACCGGGACTACCAGTTTACGAGCAGTACTTC; CDR3: CASSTPGLPVYEQYF
length: 16; size: NA; V: TRBV6-6; D: NA; J: TRBJ2-1; DNA: TGTGCCAGCAGTTACCCACTGGGGACAACCGAGGATGAGCAGTTCTTC; CDR3: CASSYPLGTTEDEQFF
length: 13; size: many; V: TRBV2; D: NA; J: TRBJ2-1; DNA: TGTGCCAGCAGGGGGGACTTTGTCCATGAGCAGTTCTTC; CDR3: CASRGDFVHEQFF
length: 13; size: many; V: TRBV7-2; D: TRBD1; J: TRBJ2-7; DNA: TGTGCCAGCAGCTGGGACAGGGACTACGAGCAGTACTTC; CDR3: CASSWDRDYEQYF
length: 13; size: many; V: TRBV29-1; D: TRBD2; J: TRBJ2-3; DNA: TGCAGCGTTGTAGCGGGGTCCACAGATACGCAGTATTTT; CDR3: CSVVAGSTDTQYF
length: 17; size: many; V: TRBV24-1; D: NA; J: TRBJ2-1; DNA: TGTGCCACCAGTGACCCCAGAGGGGGACGGGACTACAATGAGCAGTTCTTC; CDR3: CATSDPRGGRDYNEQFF
length: 13; size: few; V: TRBV7-2; D: NA; J: TRBJ2-3; DNA: TGTGCCAGCAGCTTAGGACAGTACGATACGCAGTATTTT; CDR3: CASSLGQYDTQYF
length: 13; size: few; V: TRBV10-3; D: NA; J: TRBJ2-7; DNA: TGTGCCATCAAGGATAAGGACCTGGGGGAGCAGTACTTC; CDR3: CAIKDKDLGEQYF
length: 14; size: NA; V: TRBV21-1; D: NA; J: TRBJ2-6; DNA: TGTGCCAGCAGTCCGGGACAGGGGCACAACGTCCTGACTTTC; CDR3: CASSPGQGHNVLTF
length: 15; size: NA; V: TRBV28; D: NA; J: TRBJ2-7; DNA: TGTGCCAGCAGACCGGCACAACAGGGTACCTACGAGCAGTACTTC; CDR3: CASRPAQQGTYEQYF
length: 14; size: many; V: TRBV10-3; D: NA; J: TRBJ2-3; DNA: TGTGCCATCAGTGAGGACACATTCACAGATACGCAGTATTTT; CDR3: CAISEDTFTDTQYF
length: 15; size: many; V: TRBV29-1; D: NA; J: TRBJ2-7; DNA: TGCAGCGTTGAAGATGAGGCGGCAACGGGGTACGAGCAGTACTTC; CDR3: CSVEDEAATGYEQYF
length: 15; size: medium-sized; V: TRBV6-2/TRBV6-3; D: TRBD1; J: TRBJ2-5; DNA: TGTGCCAGCAGTTCCGGGACAGGGGACACGGAGACCCAGTACTTC; CDR3: CASSSGTGDTETQYF
length: 16; size: NA; V: TRBV5-5; D: TRBD2; J: TRBJ2-7; DNA: TGTGCCAGCAGCTTCGGACTAGCGGGAGGCAGGTACGAGCAGTACTTC; CDR3: CASSFGLAGGRYEQYF
length: 14; size: NA; V: TRBV18; D: NA; J: TRBJ1-5; DNA: TGTGCCAGCTCACCCAGGGATGGAAATCAGCCCCAGCATTTT; CDR3: CASSPRDGNQPQHF
length: 12; size: many; V: TRBV20-1; D: NA; J: TRBJ2-1; DNA: TGCAGTGCCAAGGACTCAAACAATGAGCAGTTCTTC; CDR3: CSAKDSNNEQFF
length: 15; size: few; V: TRBV7-2; D: TRBD2; J: TRBJ2-1; DNA: TGTGCCAGCAGCTTAGTAGCGGGAGCGGACAATGAGCAGTTCTTC; CDR3: CASSLVAGADNEQFF
length: 14; size: many; V: TRBV6-5; D: TRBD1; J: TRBJ2-7; DNA: TGTGCCAGCAGTTTTGGGACAGGGACCTACGAGCAGTACTTC; CDR3: CASSFGTGTYEQYF
length: 16; size: NA; V: TRBV7-9; D: TRBD1; J: TRBJ2-5; DNA: TGTGCCAGCACCTCGGGGGACAGGGGGCCCCAAGAGACCCAGTACTTC; CDR3: CASTSGDRGPQETQYF
length: 15; size: medium-sized; V: TRBV9; D: NA; J: TRBJ2-3; DNA: TGTGCCAGCAGCGTAGCTGGCACAAGCACAGATACGCAGTATTTT; CDR3: CASSVAGTSTDTQYF
length: 13; size: NA; V: TRBV29-1; D: NA; J: TRBJ1-4; DNA: TGCAGCGTTGGCCGATCTGGAGATGAAAAACTGTTTTTT; CDR3: CSVGRSGDEKLFF
length: 17; size: NA; V: TRBV24-1; D: NA; J: TRBJ2-2; DNA: TGTGCCACCAGTGATTTGGTTCGTGGGACGAACACCGGGGAGCTGTTTTTT; CDR3: CATSDLVRGTNTGELFF
length: 14; size: few; V: TRBV14; D: NA; J: TRBJ1-2; DNA: TGTGCCAGCAGCCAAGATTCGGGGAACTATGGCTACACCTTC; CDR3: CASSQDSGNYGYTF
length: 19; size: few; V: TRBV11-2; D: TRBD2; J: TRBJ2-1; DNA: TGTGCCAGCAGCCTACGACTTGGGCTAGCGGGAGATAGCAACAATGAGCAGTTCTTC; CDR3: CASSLRLGLAGDSNNEQFF
length: 16; size: few; V: TRBV7-2; D: TRBD2; J: TRBJ2-1; DNA: TGTGCCAGCATCGAGCCTTCGGGACTAGCGTACAATGAGCAGTTCTTC; CDR3: CASIEPSGLAYNEQFF
length: 15; size: NA; V: TRBV27; D: NA; J: TRBJ2-7; DNA: TGTGCCAGCAGTCCCAGGGGAAGGGGACCCTACGAGCAGTACTTC; CDR3: CASSPRGRGPYEQYF
length: 16; size: NA; V: TRBV29-1; D: TRBD2; J: TRBJ2-1; DNA: TGCAGCGTTGAAGGTACTAGCGGGAGGGCCCGGGATGAGCAGTTCTTC; CDR3: CSVEGTSGRARDEQFF
length: 14; size: few; V: TRBV20-1; D: TRBD1; J: TRBJ1-4; DNA: TGCAGTGCTAGACCCACACAGGGGGATGAAAAACTGTTTTTT; CDR3: CSARPTQGDEKLFF
length: 18; size: NA; V: TRBV3-1; D: NA; J: TRBJ2-3; DNA: TGTGCCAGCAGCCAAGTAGTCTGGGTGCGATCTAGCACAGATACGCAGTATTTT; CDR3: CASSQVVWVRSSTDTQYF
length: 15; size: NA; V: TRBV16; D: TRBD1; J: TRBJ1-5; DNA: TGTGCTAGCAGCCAATCGGGGCAGGGGGTCGGGCCCCAGCATTTT; CDR3: CASSQSGQGVGPQHF
length: 11; size: many; V: TRBV2; D: NA; J: TRBJ2-3; DNA: TGTGCCAGCAGCGTAGCAGATACGCAGTATTTT; CDR3: CASSVADTQYF
length: 14; size: few; V: TRBV10-3; D: NA; J: TRBJ2-1; DNA: TGTGCCATCAGTGAGTCTACAGGGTTTAATGAGCAGTTCTTC; CDR3: CAISESTGFNEQFF
length: 16; size: NA; V: TRBV5-4; D: NA; J: TRBJ2-1; DNA: TGTGCCAGCAGCTTGGGGGACACAAGGGCGGGTAATGAGCAGTTCTTC; CDR3: CASSLGDTRAGNEQFF
length: 11; size: NA; V: TRBV7-2; D: NA; J: TRBJ2-3; DNA: TGTGCCAGCAGCTTTCGTGATACGCAGTATTTT; CDR3: CASSFRDTQYF
length: 15; size: few; V: TRBV25-1; D: NA; J: TRBJ2-7; DNA: TGTGCCAGCAGTGAAATGGGGGCCGCCTCCTACGAGCAGTACTTC; CDR3: CASSEMGAASYEQYF
length: 16; size: many; V: TRBV6-2/TRBV6-3; D: NA; J: TRBJ2-5; DNA: TGTGCCAGCAGTTACTCCCCTGAGGGCAACCAAGAGACCCAGTACTTC; CDR3: CASSYSPEGNQETQYF
length: 16; size: NA; V: TRBV12-5; D: TRBD1; J: TRBJ2-5; DNA: TGTGCTAGTGGTTTTGGGGGGCAGGGGGCGCAAGAGACCCAGTACTTC; CDR3: CASGFGGQGAQETQYF